This section outlines one T cell receptor (beta chain) sequence together with its context. From germline, CDR1 is SGHDN and CDR2 FVKESK. Trimming shortened V by 0 bases and J by 0 bases, and 12 bases separated the two germline ends. This CDR3 comprises 17 residues. This specimen belongs to a study of blood T cell repertoires in COVID-19. Authors' methods: For nucleated cells, counts were estimated from reference gene primer amplification. Clones were read by immunoSEQ multiplex PCR, and TCRdb kept only the in-frame ones, dropping some. V and J calls plus clone size are reproduced from that table; the DNA served to infer D and trimming. The table lists around 100,000 clones, approximately 89% of them singletons, with 17% in the top ten.

The gene calls are TRBV14 and TRBJ1-3; TRBD1 is a possible D gene (5 bases). Sequenced sample: peripheral blood. This receptor was taken from a woman over 75 in a cohort sampled during active COVID-19. The DNA for the CDR3 is TGTGCCAGCAGCCAAGAAGCGGGACGGCCCTCTGGAAACACCATATATTTT. Translated, it gives CASSQEAGRPSGNTIYF.